This T cell receptor (beta chain) stems from a study of cytomegalovirus exposure and HLA in healthy donors. Regarding the study as a whole: An analysis was carried out later, and it reportedly showed fewer N-insertions in an Asian-associated ancestry cluster than the roughly 700-donor mean.

Trimming took 4 bases from V and 5 from J, leaving 14 bases between them. The germline V gene has CDR1 MNHEY and CDR2 SVGAGI. The CDR3 runs 14 residues. To note about this clone: Its antigen remains unidentified.

Primers for the PCR totalled 60 Vbeta and 13 Jbeta. Method: immunoSEQ multiplex PCR; TCRdb's copy keeps in-frame clones and lacks some. The sample yields tens of thousands of clones, roughly 83% seen once. The TCR comes from a man aged 18-30 years in good health and CMV-seronegative. The sequenced sample consisted of PBMCs. The chain recombines TRBV6-5 with TRBJ1-1; D gene uncertain. The CDR3 nucleotides read TGTGCCAGCAGTTCGCCACGAGTAGTGACTGAAGCTTTCTTT. This encodes CASSSPRVVTEAFF.